This T cell receptor beta chain was observed in a study of T cells in Graves' hyperthyroidism and ophthalmopathy. Study observations and caveats: Also found in blood were most expanded thyroid clonotypes above 0.001.

Trimming took 8 bases from V and 9 from J, leaving 13 bases between them. CDR3 length: 11 amino acids. Per germline, CDR1 MDHEN and CDR2 SYDVKM. This clonotype appeared many times. Its antigen is unknown. TCR beta CDR3 regions were amplified from RNA. RT-PCR in the first round (using the HTBI primer set) targeted the TCR CDR3. TCRdb re-analysed the multiplex PCR reads in MiXCR, keeping a single row per CDR3 protein. The profile shows 500,000 to 700,000 distinct CDR3 sequences, 16% of them singletons. The chain links TRBV28 to TRBJ2-5; D gene unclear. This clonotype was sampled from a woman between 18 and 29 years old with Graves' hyperthyroidism. Material for sequencing was blood. The CDR3 nucleotides are TGTGCCAGCCTTCAAGGCCTCTCCCAGTACTTC. Encoded protein: CASLQGLSQYF. The whole variable domain, remainder taken from reference TRBV28 and TRBJ2-5, is DVKVTQSSRYLVKRTGEKVFLECVQDMDHENMFWYRQDPGLGLRLIYFSYDVKMKEKGDIPEGYSVSREKKERFSLILESASTNQTSMYLCASLQGLSQYFGPGTRLLVL.